A single sample is the source of the 8 T cell receptor beta chains below, sequenced in a study of OX40 agonist ivuxolimab in advanced cancers. Some clones are missing from TCRdb's copy, which holds only in-frame ones; the method was immunoSEQ multiplex PCR. This sample has tens of thousands of clones, with about 83% found just once. The source was CD4+ or CD8+ T cells sorted from blood, collected in a trial of the OX40 agonist ivuxolimab. These receptors came from an adult with an advanced solid tumor such as melanoma, head and neck, liver or kidney cancer.

This clone was found once. V is TRBV11-2 and J is TRBJ2-7; TRBD1 matches at 9 bases. The germline V gene has CDR1 SGHAT and CDR2 FQNNGV. The CDR3 sequence is 16 residues long. V gave up 2 bases and J gave up 2 bases; unmatched junction bases: 7. CDR3 sequence: CASSLFMGQGPYEQYF. In DNA, the CDR3 is TGTGCCAGCAGCTTATTCATGGGACAGGGTCCCTACGAGCAGTACTTC. Filled out from reference TRBV11-2 and TRBJ2-7, the complete variable domain reads EAGVAQSPRYKIIEKRQSVAFWCNPISGHATLYWYQQILGQGPKLLIQFQNNGVVDDSQLPKDRFSAERLKGVDSTLKIQPAKLEDSAVYLCASSLFMGQGPYEQYFGPGTRLTVT.

The genes are TRBV6-6 and TRBJ2-7, with D possibly called TRBD1 or TRBD2 (5 bases each). Germline lookup yields CDR1 MNHNY and CDR2 SVGAGI (reference sequence). This CDR3 contains 16 residues. Trimming took 2 bases from V and 0 from J, leaving 14 bases between them. DNA of the CDR3: TGTGCCAGCAGTTACGTGGGACGGCTATCCTCCTACGAGCAGTACTTC. It is translated as CASSYVGRLSSYEQYF.

This clone is labeled as medium-sized. The chain links TRBV21-1 to TRBJ1-5; the table assigns TRBD1, which was not confirmed against the DNA. TRBV21-1 is a pseudogene locus. CDR3 length: 18 amino acids. The CDR3 sequence: CASSKVYREEGYNQPQHF. The CDR3 coding sequence is TGTGCCAGCAGCAAAGTCTACAGGGAAGAGGGCTACAATCAGCCCCAGCATTTT.

CDR3 loop: CASSLLVANEQFF. DNA of the CDR3: TGTGCCAGCAGCTTACTAGTGGCAAATGAGCAGTTCTTC. The chain carries TRBV7-3 and TRBJ2-1; no definite D call. Trimming removed 2 bases from V and 7 bases from J, with 9 bases in between. CDR3 length equals 13 residues. Per the germline V gene, CDR1 is SGHTA and CDR2 is FQGTGA. Full variable domain (missing parts from reference TRBV7-3 and TRBJ2-1): GAGVSQTPSNKVTEKGKYVELRCDPISGHTALYWYRQSLGQGPEFLIYFQGTGAADDSGLPNDRFFAVRPEGSVSTLKIQRTERGDSAVYLCASSLLVANEQFFGPGTRLTVL.

V usage is TRBV7-9 and J usage is TRBJ2-5, with 14 positions matching TRBD2. This CDR3 comprises 16 residues. Germline CDR1 is SEHNR and CDR2 is FQNEAQ (reference sequence). J lost 5 bases, V lost 4 bases, and 6 bases had no gene match. The CDR3 sequence: CASSSPGTSGSETQYF. CDR3 DNA sequence: TGTGCCAGCAGCTCCCCCGGGACTAGCGGGAGTGAGACCCAGTACTTC.

The chain couples TRBV25-1 to TRBJ2-3; 8 bases match TRBD1. This CDR3 region has 15 residues. Germline V lookup: CDR1 MGHDK, CDR2 SYGVNS. Trimming removed 2 bases from V and 2 bases from J; junction bases left unmatched: 3. CDR3 amino acids: CASSEQGAPTDTQYF. CDR3 coding DNA: TGTGCCAGCAGTGAACAGGGGGCACCCACAGATACGCAGTATTTT.

J is TRBJ2-7 and V is TRBV4-2; D unresolved. The V end was cut by 1 base, the J end by 3 bases, with 16 bases between. Germline CDR1 LGHNA, CDR2 YNFKEQ. This CDR3 region has 16 residues. Written as DNA, the CDR3 is TGTGCCAGCAGCCAAGTCCCTCCCAGCGCCGACTACGAGCAGTACTTC. The encoded protein is CASSQVPPSADYEQYF.

This clone has a single count. The rearrangement links TRBV7-6 to TRBJ2-1; 12 positions agree with TRBD2. The CDR3 is 17 amino acids. CDR1 is SGHVS, CDR2 FNYEAQ, per germline. The junction had 5 bases not matched to a gene; V was cut back by 5 bases and J by 0 bases. CDR3 sequence: CASSKTSGSHSYNEQFF. The CDR3 DNA reads TGTGCCAGCAGCAAGACTAGCGGGAGCCACTCCTACAATGAGCAGTTCTTC.